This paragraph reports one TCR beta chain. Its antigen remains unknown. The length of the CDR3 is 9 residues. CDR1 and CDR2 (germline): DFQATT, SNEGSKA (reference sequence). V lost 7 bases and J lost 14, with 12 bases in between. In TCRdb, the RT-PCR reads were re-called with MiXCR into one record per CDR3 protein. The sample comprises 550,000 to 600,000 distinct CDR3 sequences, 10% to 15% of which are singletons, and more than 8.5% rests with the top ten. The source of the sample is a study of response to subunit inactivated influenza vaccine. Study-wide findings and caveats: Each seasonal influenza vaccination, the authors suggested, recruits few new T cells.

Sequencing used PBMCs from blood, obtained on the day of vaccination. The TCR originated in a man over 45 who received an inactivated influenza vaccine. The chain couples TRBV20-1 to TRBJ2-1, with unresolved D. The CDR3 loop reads CSVPLSEFF. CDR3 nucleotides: TGCAGTGTCCCCCTAAGTGAGTTCTTC.